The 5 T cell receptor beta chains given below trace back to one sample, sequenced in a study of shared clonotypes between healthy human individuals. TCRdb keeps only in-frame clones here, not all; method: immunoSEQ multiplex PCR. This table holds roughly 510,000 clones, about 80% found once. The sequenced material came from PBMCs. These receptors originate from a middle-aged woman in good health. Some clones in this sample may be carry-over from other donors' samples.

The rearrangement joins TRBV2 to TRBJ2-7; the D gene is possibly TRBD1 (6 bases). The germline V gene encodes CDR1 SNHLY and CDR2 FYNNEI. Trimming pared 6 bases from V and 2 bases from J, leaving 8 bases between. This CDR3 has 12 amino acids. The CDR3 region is CASSGDTYEQYF. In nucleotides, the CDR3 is TGTGCCAGCAGCGGGGACACCTACGAGCAGTACTTC.

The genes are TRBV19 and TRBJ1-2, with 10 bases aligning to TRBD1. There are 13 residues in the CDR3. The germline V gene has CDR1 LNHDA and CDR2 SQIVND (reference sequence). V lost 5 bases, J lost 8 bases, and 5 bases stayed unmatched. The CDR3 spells CASSGDRGRGYTF. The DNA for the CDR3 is TGTGCCAGTAGTGGGGACAGGGGAAGAGGCTACACCTTC.

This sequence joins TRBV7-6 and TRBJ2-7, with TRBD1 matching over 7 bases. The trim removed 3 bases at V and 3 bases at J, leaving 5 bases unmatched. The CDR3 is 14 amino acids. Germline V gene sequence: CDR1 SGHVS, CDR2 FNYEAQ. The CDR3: CASSLAGQVYEQYF. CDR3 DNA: TGTGCCAGCAGCTTGGCCGGACAGGTCTACGAGCAGTACTTC.

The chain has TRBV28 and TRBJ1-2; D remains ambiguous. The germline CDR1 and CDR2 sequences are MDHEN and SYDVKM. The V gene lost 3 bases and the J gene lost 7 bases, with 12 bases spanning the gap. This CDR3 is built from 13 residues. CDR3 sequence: CASSFLGSFGYTF. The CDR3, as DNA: TGTGCCAGCAGTTTTCTAGGGTCTTTTGGCTACACCTTC.

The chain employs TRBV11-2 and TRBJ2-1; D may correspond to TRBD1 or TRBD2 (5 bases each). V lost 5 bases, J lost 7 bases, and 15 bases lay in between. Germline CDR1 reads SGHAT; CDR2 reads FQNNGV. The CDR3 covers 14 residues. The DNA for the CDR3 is TGTGCCAGCAGCCCGCGATGGGGGAAGAATGAGCAGTTCTTC. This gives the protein CASSPRWGKNEQFF.